One and the same sample provided the 12 T cell receptor beta chains below, sequenced in a study of metastatic and nonmetastatic thyroid tumors. Treatment of any kind had been given to no patient before thyroid surgery. With MiXCR, TCRdb called clones anew from the PCR reads. The sample records 20,000 to 30,000 clones, about an eighth being singletons. Sequenced material: blood. The receptors stem from a female donor with papillary thyroid cancer or a benign thyroid nodule (not recorded which). Some clones in this sample may be carry-over from other donors' samples.

About this clone itself: With a much larger clone just one base away, this may be a read error. This CDR3 is also generated by other DNA sequences in the sample. The CDR3 here is CSAHHYRAQGETQYF. The CDR3 DNA sequence: TGCAGTGCGCACCATTACCGGGCCCAGGGGGAGACCCAGTACTTC. The rearrangement joins TRBV20-1 to TRBJ2-5, with D perhaps TRBD1 (6 bases). There are 15 residues in the CDR3. Per the germline V gene, CDR1 is DFQATT and CDR2 is SNEGSKA (reference sequence). Trimming shortened V by 6 bases and J by 5 bases, and 22 bases separated the two germline ends.

This clone was counted ten times or more. V and J are TRBV5-1 and TRBJ1-1; D uncertain. The CDR3 totals 11 residues. Looked up from germline, CDR1 is SGHRS and CDR2 is YFSETQ. Trimming cost V 0 bases and J 5 bases, with 2 bases left between them. The CDR3 sequence: CASSLETEAFF. The CDR3 region has the DNA TGCGCCAGCAGCTTGGAGACTGAAGCTTTCTTT.

The chain joins TRBV27 to TRBJ1-2; 7 nucleotides line up with TRBD1. The CDR3 spans 15 residues. Germline lookup yields CDR1 MNHEY and CDR2 SMNVEV (reference sequence). Losses at the gene ends were 5 bases for V and 0 bases for J; bases not matched to a gene: 6. CDR3 DNA: TGTGCCAGCAGTCCTGCCGGGACAGCTAACTATGGCTACACCTTC. It is translated as CASSPAGTANYGYTF.

This clone was detected ten times or more. The genes are TRBV4-1 and TRBJ1-1; D remains unclear. This CDR3 is 15 amino acids long. V lost 0 bases and J 1 base, leaving 9 bases between the germline ends. Germline V gene lookup returns CDR1 MGHRA and CDR2 YSYEKL. The CDR3 protein is CASSQEHGKNTEAFF. The CDR3 DNA sequence: TGCGCCAGCAGCCAAGAACACGGCAAGAACACTGAAGCTTTCTTT.

This clone was seen at least ten times. The chain is built from TRBV20-1 and TRBJ1-2; 9 positions match TRBD1. The CDR3 runs to 13 residues. The germline CDR1 and CDR2 sequences are DFQATT and SNEGSKA (reference sequence). V was clipped by 3 bases and J by 7 bases; unmatched bases: 6. For the CDR3, the DNA is TGCAGTGCTAGTCGGGACAGGGTGCGTGGCTACACCTTC. Translated: CSASRDRVRGYTF.

In its sample, this clone was seen a few times. The chain links TRBV3-1 to TRBJ2-3, with 10 bases matching TRBD2. This CDR3 has 16 amino acids. Germline V lookup: CDR1 LGHDT, CDR2 YNNKEL (reference sequence). Losses at the gene ends were 4 bases for V and 2 bases for J; bases not matched to a gene: 6. CDR3 residues: CASSRRLAGSTDTQYF. For the CDR3, the DNA is TGTGCCAGCAGCCGAAGACTAGCGGGTTCCACAGATACGCAGTATTTT.

This clone has at least ten counts. The gene calls are TRBV7-9 and TRBJ2-6; D is unclear. From germline, CDR1 is SEHNR and CDR2 FQNEAQ (reference sequence). The CDR3 loop spans 13 amino acids. With 5 bases removed from V and 2 bases from J, the gap between germline ends came to 4 bases. DNA of the CDR3: TGTGCCAGCAGCCCAGCTGGGGCCAACGTCCTGACTTTC. It yields the protein CASSPAGANVLTF.

The chain is built from TRBV6-1 and TRBJ2-7; TRBD1 or TRBD2 may be the D gene (6 bases each). Trimming left V 2 bases short and J 6 bases short, with 14 bases between. This CDR3 has 14 amino acids. CDR1 and CDR2 from the germline V gene are MNHNS and SASEGT. CDR3 protein: CASSEWGARLEQYF. The CDR3 nucleotides are TGTGCCAGCAGTGAATGGGGGGCGCGTCTCGAGCAGTACTTC.

The rearrangement uses TRBV7-2 and TRBJ1-1, with D possibly TRBD1 on 5 matching bases. Looked up from germline, CDR1 is SGHTA and CDR2 is FQGNSA. The CDR3 covers 13 residues. The germline V and J ends were trimmed by 3 bases and 5 bases, with 10 bases remaining between them. CDR3 nucleotides: TGTGCCAGCAGCTTGGGGGGAGCGACTGAAGCTTTCTTT. It yields the protein CASSLGGATEAFF.

This clone appeared a few times. It may be a read error: a sequence one base away is much more abundant. V gene TRBV11-2 combines with J gene TRBJ1-2, with 7 bases identical to TRBD1. Germline CDR1 reads SGHAT; CDR2 reads FQNNGV. There are 15 residues in the CDR3. The CDR3 here is CASSLERGTVYGCTF. DNA for the CDR3: TGTGCCAGCAGCTTAGAAAGGGGGACAGTCTATGGCTGCACCTTC.

There are many counts of this clone. The V call is TRBV6-5, the J call TRBJ2-5, with 9 bases that match TRBD2. With V trimmed by 0 bases and J by 5 bases, 13 bases remained unmatched. Per the germline V gene, CDR1 is MNHEY and CDR2 is SVGAGI. This CDR3 has 18 amino acids. CDR3 sequence reads: CASSYSGPSREGRETQYF. The CDR3 DNA follows: TGTGCCAGCAGTTACTCGGGCCCTTCGCGGGAGGGCCGGGAGACCCAGTACTTC.

This clone was seen repeatedly, ten times or more. The chain couples TRBV7-9 to TRBJ2-7; TRBD2 agrees at 10 bases. V was clipped by 5 bases and J by 4 bases; unmatched bases: 11. CDR1 is SEHNR, CDR2 FQNEAQ, per germline (reference sequence). The CDR3 covers 16 residues. The CDR3, as DNA: TGTGCCAGCAGCGTCATTCCCCCTAGCGGGAGTTACGAGCAGTACTTC. Protein product: CASSVIPPSGSYEQYF.